A single sample is the source of the 28 T cell receptor beta chains below, sequenced in a study of T cell responses to AZD1222 COVID-19 vaccine. Only in-frame clones appear in the TCRdb table, and some are missing; sequencing was by immunoSEQ multiplex PCR. Of over 150,000 clones in the sample, roughly 87% were seen once. The sample in question was peripheral blood, obtained on day 0 of AZD1222 vaccination. These receptors were collected from an adult in good health.

The sample holds one count of this clone. The rearrangement joins TRBV5-1 to TRBJ1-2; 11 bases match TRBD1. Germline trimming cut 7 bases from V and 9 bases from J; bases unmatched to any gene: 11. Germline lookup yields CDR1 SGHRS and CDR2 YFSETQ. The CDR3 spans 14 residues. CDR3 sequence reads: CASHATGTGGSYTF. The CDR3 nucleotides read TGCGCCAGCCATGCTACCGGGACAGGGGGAAGCTACACCTTC.

The chain is built from TRBV28 and TRBJ2-7; D possibly matches TRBD1 or TRBD2 (6 bases each). CDR1 and CDR2 (germline): MDHEN, SYDVKM. The CDR3 contains 17 residues. V was cut by 2 bases and J by 5 bases, with 22 bases left in between. The DNA of the CDR3 is TGTGCCAGCAGTTTACCACGATTTGCGGGACAAAGGAACGAGCAGTACTTC. It is translated as CASSLPRFAGQRNEQYF. The full variable domain, with the rest looked up from reference TRBV28 and TRBJ2-7, is DVKVTQSSRYLVKRTGEKVFLECVQDMDHENMFWYRQDPGLGLRLIYFSYDVKMKEKGDIPEGYSVSREKKERFSLILESASTNQTSMYLCASSLPRFAGQRNEQYFGPGTRLTVT.

In DNA form, the CDR3 reads TGTGCCAGCAGCGACGGGCCGACAGGGGGCCAGACCCAGTACTTC. Translation: CASSDGPTGGQTQYF. The rearrangement uses TRBV9 and TRBJ2-5; 10 bases agree with TRBD1. This CDR3 is 15 amino acids long. Per the germline V gene, CDR1 is SGDLS and CDR2 is YYNGEE. V was clipped by 3 bases and J by 6 bases; unmatched bases: 8.

J is TRBJ2-7 and V is TRBV10-3; D might be TRBD1 or TRBD2, each matching 6 bases. Looked up from germline, CDR1 is ENHRY and CDR2 is SYGVKD. Deletions cut 7 bases from V and 2 bases from J, with 27 bases between. The CDR3 runs 18 residues. In DNA form, the CDR3 reads TGTGCCATCATATGCGAAAACTCGAGGGGGGAAAGGGCCTACGAGCAGTACTTC. This gives the protein CAIICENSRGERAYEQYF.

This chain links TRBV5-1 with TRBJ1-3; the D is unclear. V gave up 4 bases and J gave up 0 bases, with 11 bases separating them. This CDR3 is built from 15 residues. CDR1 SGHRS and CDR2 YFSETQ come from the germline V gene. The CDR3 region has the DNA TGCGCCAGCAGCCCCAGGTGGGGCTCTGGAAACACCATATATTTT. The encoded protein is CASSPRWGSGNTIYF.

The V gene is TRBV5-1, the J gene TRBJ1-1; TRBD1 is a possible D gene (5 bases). The germline V gene encodes CDR1 SGHRS and CDR2 YFSETQ. The ends were cut back, 3 bases at V and 4 bases at J, with 13 bases in the middle. The CDR3 sequence is 14 residues long. The DNA of the CDR3 is TGCGCCAGCAGCTCCGGGACGGCGCGCACTGAAGCTTTCTTT. As protein: CASSSGTARTEAFF.

The chain has TRBV10-3 and TRBJ1-4; 7 bases agree with TRBD1. Germline-derived CDR1 and CDR2 are ENHRY and SYGVKD. This CDR3 spans 14 amino acids. J gave up 11 bases and V 0 bases, and 6 bases lay outside the gene matches. The CDR3 reads CAISESGARGKLFF. The CDR3 DNA is TGTGCCATCAGTGAGTCTGGGGCCAGGGGGAAACTGTTTTTT.

This rearrangement joins TRBV28 to TRBJ2-7; D gene ambiguous. The ends were cut back, 8 bases at V and 0 bases at J, with 17 bases in the middle. Per the germline V gene, CDR1 is MDHEN and CDR2 is SYDVKM. The CDR3 sequence is 15 residues long. CDR3 in amino acids: CASRKLAIRSYEQYF. The CDR3 DNA follows: TGTGCCAGCCGAAAGTTGGCGATCCGCTCCTACGAGCAGTACTTC.

This clone was detected ten times or more. This chain's CDR3 is CASSDSREGLAGELFF. The CDR3 DNA is TGTGCCAGCAGTGACTCGAGGGAGGGCCTTGCCGGGGAGCTGTTTTTT. The chain uses TRBV6-4 and TRBJ2-2, with 7 nucleotides matching TRBD2. The CDR3 is 16 amino acids. V was clipped by 0 bases and J by 6 bases; unmatched bases: 7. Germline V lookup: CDR1 MRHNA, CDR2 SNTAGT.

V gene TRBV7-6 combines with J gene TRBJ1-4; D is undetermined. This CDR3 is 15 amino acids long. The germline V gene has CDR1 SGHVS and CDR2 FNYEAQ. The V end lost 1 base, the J end lost 5 bases, and 11 bases lay between the germline ends. The CDR3 here is CASSLVSGGNEKLFF. The CDR3 DNA sequence: TGTGCCAGCAGCTTAGTTTCTGGTGGGAATGAAAAACTGTTTTTT.

CDR3 loop: CASSFGDRDTEAFF. CDR3 nucleotide sequence: TGTGCCAGCAGCTTTGGGGACAGGGACACTGAAGCTTTCTTT. This sequence joins TRBV5-4 and TRBJ1-1; 9 bases are a match to TRBD1. The length of the CDR3 is 14 residues. With 2 bases clipped from V and 3 bases from J, the junction kept 2 bases outside the gene matches. The germline CDR1 and CDR2 sequences are SGHNT and YYREEE (reference sequence).

This clone was counted once. The J gene is TRBJ2-2, the V gene TRBV9; tentatively, D is TRBD1 (7 bases). With 6 bases removed from V and 9 bases from J, the gap between germline ends came to 27 bases. This CDR3 spans 17 amino acids. Germline V gives CDR1 SGDLS, CDR2 YYNGEE. The CDR3 DNA sequence: TGTGCCAGCACCCCAAGCGAGGGCAGGGGGGTTTTCCGGGAGCTGTTTTTT. It translates to CASTPSEGRGVFRELFF.

The rearrangement joins TRBV3-1 (or the pseudogene TRBV3-2) to TRBJ1-6; D gene uncertain. The CDR3 sequence is 16 residues long. V lost 1 base, J lost 1 base, and 8 bases lay in between. Germline V gene data show CDR1 as LGHDT and CDR2 as YNNKEL (reference sequence). CDR3 amino acids: CASSQGAASYNSPLHF. The CDR3 DNA is TGTGCCAGCAGCCAAGGGGCTGCGTCCTATAATTCACCCCTCCACTTT.

The chain carries TRBV5-1 and TRBJ1-1; 7 bases match TRBD1. This CDR3 region has 14 residues. V trimming: 8 bases; J trimming: 4 bases; junction bases outside the gene matches: 11. Germline V gene lookup returns CDR1 SGHRS and CDR2 YFSETQ. The CDR3 sequence: CASRLESGGTEAFF. The CDR3, as DNA: TGCGCCAGTAGACTTGAATCAGGGGGCACTGAAGCTTTCTTT.

The J gene is TRBJ1-1, the V gene TRBV9; TRBD1 agrees at 8 bases. Trimming removed 2 bases from V and 5 bases from J; junction bases left unmatched: 5. Germline loops: CDR1 SGDLS, CDR2 YYNGEE. The CDR3 consists of 14 residues. The CDR3 loop is CASSVSTGGTEAFF. The CDR3 DNA is TGTGCCAGCAGCGTTTCTACAGGGGGTACTGAAGCTTTCTTT.

The chain joins TRBV11-3 to TRBJ2-1; D perhaps matches TRBD1 (6 bases). The germline V gene encodes CDR1 SGHNT and CDR2 YENEEA. The CDR3 spans 13 residues. Trimming left V 5 bases short and J 9 bases short, with 14 bases between. In nucleotides, the CDR3 is TGTGCCAGCAGCAATGTGGGGGCTAGTGAGCAGTTCTTC. Amino acids: CASSNVGASEQFF. The whole variable domain, filled in from reference TRBV11-3 and TRBJ2-1, reads EAGVVQSPRYKIIEKKQPVAFWCNPISGHNTLYWYLQNLGQGPELLIRYENEEAVDDSQLPKDRFSAERLKGVDSTLKIQPAELGDSAVYLCASSNVGASEQFFGPGTRLTVL.

The rearrangement links TRBV6-1 to TRBJ2-7, with no clear D. This CDR3 comprises 12 residues. Looked up from germline, CDR1 is MNHNS and CDR2 is SASEGT. Trimming cost V 3 bases and J 3 bases, with 6 bases left between them. The CDR3 DNA is TGTGCCAGCAGTGAGGTGGTCTACGAGCAGTACTTC. Its protein is CASSEVVYEQYF.

V is TRBV5-1 and J is TRBJ2-7; 15 positions agree with TRBD2. With 3 bases clipped from V and 3 bases from J, the junction kept 4 bases outside the gene matches. CDR3 length: 16 residues. Germline V gene data show CDR1 as SGHRS and CDR2 as YFSETQ. The CDR3 loop is CASSYGLAGGSYEQYF. Written as DNA, the CDR3 is TGCGCCAGCAGCTACGGACTAGCGGGAGGGAGCTACGAGCAGTACTTC.

The chain joins TRBV5-1 to TRBJ2-2, with 9 bases that match TRBD2. CDR1 is SGHRS, CDR2 YFSETQ, per germline. The V segment lost 4 bases and the J segment 0 bases; nucleotides outside the gene matches: 4. CDR3 length: 16 residues. The CDR3 DNA reads TGCGCCAGCAGCAAATGGACTAGCGCGAACACCGGGGAGCTGTTTTTT. Amino acid sequence: CASSKWTSANTGELFF. Combining the CDR3 with reference TRBV5-1 and TRBJ2-2 gives the whole variable domain KAGVTQTPRYLIKTRGQQVTLSCSPISGHRSVSWYQQTPGQGLQFLFEYFSETQRNKGNFPGRFSGRQFSNSRSEMNVSTLELGDSALYLCASSKWTSANTGELFFGEGSRLTVL.

The chain joins TRBV14 to TRBJ2-7; a weak D match, TRBD1 (5 bases). The CDR3 spans 17 residues. The V gene lost 1 base and the J gene lost 4 bases, with 20 bases spanning the gap. CDR1 is SGHDN and CDR2 is FVKESK in the germline V gene. This CDR3 is CASSQGQTEIYVYEQYF. The CDR3 bases are TGTGCCAGCAGCCAAGGACAGACAGAAATTTACGTGTACGAGCAGTACTTC. The variable domain in full, with the rest retrieved from reference TRBV14 and TRBJ2-7, is EAGVTQFPSHSVIEKGQTVTLRCDPISGHDNLYWYRRVMGKEIKFLLHFVKESKQDESGMPNNRFLAERTGGTYSTLKVQPAELEDSGVYFCASSQGQTEIYVYEQYFGPGTRLTVT.

This clone came up a few times. This rearrangement joins TRBV4-1 to TRBJ2-2, with TRBD2 as a possible D gene (6 bases). Germline V gives CDR1 MGHRA, CDR2 YSYEKL. The CDR3 has 17 amino acids. The V end lost 1 base, the J end lost 5 bases, and 17 bases lay between the germline ends. The CDR3 DNA is TGCGCCAGCAGCCAAGTAATCCATCCGGGGACTACCGGGGAGCTGTTTTTT. Amino acids: CASSQVIHPGTTGELFF.

This chain connects TRBV18 to TRBJ1-1; 7 bases align to TRBD1. V lost 1 base, J lost 1 base, and 6 bases stayed unmatched. The CDR3 runs to 16 residues. In germline, CDR1 is KGHSH, CDR2 LQKENI. The CDR3 spells CASSPLHRGSNTEAFF. CDR3 DNA sequence: TGTGCCAGCTCACCACTACACAGGGGCTCGAACACTGAAGCTTTCTTT.

The J gene is TRBJ1-1, the V gene TRBV19, with D perhaps TRBD1 (6 bases). The CDR3 has 17 amino acids. Germline V gene data show CDR1 as LNHDA and CDR2 as SQIVND (reference sequence). V was clipped by 4 bases and J by 0 bases, with 18 bases between them. The DNA of the CDR3 is TGTGCCAGTAGTACTCCCGGGTACAGGGAGTTGAACACTGAAGCTTTCTTT. Translation: CASSTPGYRELNTEAFF.

This clone was observed a handful of times. This chain joins TRBV28 and TRBJ2-7; the match to TRBD1 covers 8 bases. V lost 1 base, J lost 3 bases, and 8 bases stayed unmatched. The CDR3 consists of 16 residues. CDR1 is MDHEN and CDR2 is SYDVKM in the germline V gene. The CDR3 sequence is CASSLSGRGRRYEQYF. CDR3 DNA: TGTGCCAGCAGTTTATCTGGCAGGGGGCGTCGCTACGAGCAGTACTTC. The whole variable domain, filled in from reference TRBV28 and TRBJ2-7, reads DVKVTQSSRYLVKRTGEKVFLECVQDMDHENMFWYRQDPGLGLRLIYFSYDVKMKEKGDIPEGYSVSREKKERFSLILESASTNQTSMYLCASSLSGRGRRYEQYFGPGTRLTVT.

The chain couples TRBV5-1 to TRBJ2-3; TRBD1 or TRBD2 may be the D gene (5 bases each). The CDR3 loop spans 14 amino acids. Germline V lookup: CDR1 SGHRS, CDR2 YFSETQ. The V end was cut by 5 bases, the J end by 0 bases, with 10 bases between. The CDR3 loop reads CASRGTVSTDTQYF. CDR3 sequence (DNA): TGCGCCAGCAGGGGGACGGTTAGCACAGATACGCAGTATTTT.

The V and J genes are TRBV5-1 and TRBJ1-2, with D perhaps TRBD1 (5 bases). Trimming removed 3 bases from V and 4 bases from J, with 13 bases in between. The germline V gene has CDR1 SGHRS and CDR2 YFSETQ. The CDR3 runs to 14 residues. The CDR3 DNA sequence: TGCGCCAGCAGCTCGGACACCCAAGGCTATGGCTACACCTTC. It codes for CASSSDTQGYGYTF.

The chain has TRBV27 and TRBJ2-7; D not resolved. The CDR3 covers 13 residues. The V gene lost 5 bases and the J gene lost 0 bases, with 8 bases spanning the gap. Germline V CDR1 and CDR2: MNHEY, SMNVEV (reference sequence). The CDR3 nucleotides are TGTGCCAGCAGTGGGTCCGCCTCCTACGAGCAGTACTTC. Translation: CASSGSASYEQYF.

The chain joins TRBV2 to TRBJ2-2; 7 positions match TRBD2. The junction had 3 bases not matched to a gene; V was cut back by 1 base and J by 7 bases. Germline lookup yields CDR1 SNHLY and CDR2 FYNNEI. This CDR3 contains 14 residues. Here the CDR3 reads CASSEVRGSGELFF. The CDR3 region has the DNA TGTGCCAGCAGTGAAGTACGCGGGAGCGGGGAGCTGTTTTTT. The whole variable domain, filled in from reference TRBV2 and TRBJ2-2, reads EPEVTQTPSHQVTQMGQEVILRCVPISNHLYFYWYRQILGQKVEFLVSFYNNEISEKSEIFDDQFSVERPDGSNFTLKIRSTKLEDSAMYFCASSEVRGSGELFFGEGSRLTVL.